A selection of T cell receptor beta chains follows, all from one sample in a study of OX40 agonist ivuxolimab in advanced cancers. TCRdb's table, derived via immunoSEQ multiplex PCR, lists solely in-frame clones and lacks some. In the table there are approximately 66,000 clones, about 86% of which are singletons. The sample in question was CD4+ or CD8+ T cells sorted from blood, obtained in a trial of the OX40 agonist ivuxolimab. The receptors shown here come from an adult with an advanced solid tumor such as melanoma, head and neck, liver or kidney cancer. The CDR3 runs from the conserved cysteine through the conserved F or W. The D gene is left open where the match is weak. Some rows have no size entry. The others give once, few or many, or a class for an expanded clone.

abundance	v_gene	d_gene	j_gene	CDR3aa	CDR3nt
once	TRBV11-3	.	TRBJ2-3	CASSLVAGGGTDTQYF	TGTGCCAGCAGCTTAGTCGCCGGAGGCGGCACAGATACGCAGTATTTT
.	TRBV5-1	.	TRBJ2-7	CASSPSVSSYEQYF	TGCGCCAGCAGCCCCTCTGTCAGCTCCTACGAGCAGTACTTC
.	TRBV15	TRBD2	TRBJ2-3	CATSRLAATDTQYF	TGTGCCACCAGCAGACTAGCGGCCACAGATACGCAGTATTTT
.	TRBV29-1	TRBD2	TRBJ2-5	CSVEGSGGSEETQYF	TGCAGCGTTGAGGGTTCGGGGGGGAGTGAAGAGACCCAGTACTTC
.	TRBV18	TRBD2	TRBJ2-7	CASSQGLAGVFGSYEQYF	TGTGCCAGCTCACAAGGACTAGCGGGAGTGTTTGGCTCCTACGAGCAGTACTTC
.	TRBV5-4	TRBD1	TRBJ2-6	CASSRKTGTFSGANVLTF	TGTGCCAGCAGCCGAAAGACAGGGACCTTCTCTGGGGCCAACGTCCTGACTTTC
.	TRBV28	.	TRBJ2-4	CASTGTRQLQYF	TGTGCCAGTACGGGGACCCGTCAGCTTCAGTACTTC
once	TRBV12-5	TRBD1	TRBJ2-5	CASARDRGPINQETQYF	TGTGCTAGTGCCCGGGACAGGGGGCCAATAAACCAAGAGACCCAGTACTTC
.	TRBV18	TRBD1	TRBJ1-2	CASSPGTGGSNYGYTF	TGTGCCAGCTCACCCGGGACAGGGGGCTCTAACTATGGCTACACCTTC
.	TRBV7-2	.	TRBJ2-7	CASSSDRTRSYEQYF	TGTGCCAGCAGCTCAGACAGGACCCGCTCCTACGAGCAGTACTTC
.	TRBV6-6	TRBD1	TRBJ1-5	CASRDRGRPQHF	TGTGCCAGCCGCGACAGGGGGAGGCCCCAGCATTTT